This T cell receptor (beta chain) is drawn from a study of cytomegalovirus exposure and HLA in healthy donors (dated by TCRdb to between 2016 and 2019). Broadly, across the study: According to a later analysis, the roughly 120 validation repertoires were produced on the same platform as the 700 or so repertoires of the first cohort. The aim of the study was to test whether cataloging public T cell receptors could identify signatures of past pathogen exposure. Along with the approximately 700-subject first cohort, a separate validation cohort of over a hundred different subjects was used. High-throughput TCR immunosequencing, statistical association of individual TCRs with disease status, and machine learning were combined to predict cytomegalovirus infection status. Overall study outcomes, separate from this receptor: In vitro tests confirmed that a few of the cytomegalovirus-associated TCR beta chains recognize cytomegalovirus antigens. Across donors, most TCR sequences were observed very rarely, whereas some public TCRs were present in many individuals. A later analysis had no HLA typing for the validation cohort, so co-occurrence there was scored across all 110 or so repertoires. The classifier was reported to diagnose cytomegalovirus status with high specificity and sensitivity in both the original and validation cohorts. The authors suggested that the approach could potentially be extended to other disease states and immunological phenotypes. A total of fewer than 200 TCR beta chains were listed by the study as associated with cytomegalovirus. Subsequent analysis determined that TCRs grouped into clusters in the first cohort also showed a tendency toward co-occurrence across the 120 validation repertoires, and about 93% of cluster scores exceeded 0.

The trim is 2 bases for V and 5 bases for J, with a gap of 16 bases between the germline ends. Sequences MNHNY (CDR1) and SVGAGI (CDR2) are obtained from the germline V gene (reference sequence). The CDR3 measures 16 amino acids from cysteine to phenylalanine. Kept here is only the CDR3 DNA, which spans 48 bases and is read in frame from base 1. Donors formed part of the validation cohort, which comprised about 130 subjects and was distinct from the first cohort of over 500 subjects. The library was produced with the immunoSEQ multiplex PCR assay. As for the authors' bioinformatics: A statistical classification framework was built for diagnosing cytomegalovirus status from the catalog of TCR beta chain sequences. TCRdb carries this immuneACCESS record with in-frame sequences only. Its versions omit some clonotypes, under half of them owing to an unresolved V gene in the studies checked, with the rest unexplained. V, J and clone size are taken as reported in that table, and D and trimming were inferred from the DNA itself. In all, the sample holds about 150,000 clones, and 86% of those were seen once. Of the sample, under 25% falls within the top ten clones.

Details on this clone: No cognate antigen has been identified for it. Nothing much larger sits one base from this clone, and base qualities are not available.

Sequencing was performed on PBMCs. The sequence was obtained from a man younger than 30 in good health and CMV-seropositive. The chain uses TRBV6-6 and TRBJ2-1; the D gene is possibly TRBD1, with 7 bases matching. In nucleotides, the sequence is TGTGCCAGCAGTTACCTAGCGACAGGGAAACACAATGAGCAGTTCTTC. Its protein is CASSYLATGKHNEQFF.